What follows is one T cell receptor beta chain and its context. Its antigen is undetermined. The CDR3 contains 15 residues. Germline values: CDR1 SGDLS, CDR2 YYNGEE. Trimming took 0 bases from V and 4 from J, leaving 13 bases between them. This sample was included in a study of shared clonotypes between healthy human individuals. Deep was the level used in running the assay. Replicate sorted-subset PCRs were loaded with approximately 190 ng DNA, about 31,000 T cell genomes. Only in-frame clones appear in the TCRdb table, and some are missing; sequencing was by immunoSEQ multiplex PCR. The sample yields about 2.1 million clones, about 92% seen once. CD8 cells classed as naive were CD45RO-negative and positively selected for CCR7, excluding terminally differentiated effector memory CD45RA+ cells. General study findings and limits: Memory subsets had estimated richness that was generally smaller than that of naive subsets.

The sample taken for sequencing was naive CD8+ T cells from PBMCs. The origin of this receptor is a man in his late teens or twenties in good health. Some clones in this sample may be carry-over from other donors' samples. The V and J genes are TRBV9 and TRBJ2-5; D may be TRBD1 (6 bases). CDR3 sequence: CASSVEGEWRETQYF. The CDR3 nucleotides are TGTGCCAGCAGCGTAGAGGGGGAGTGGCGAGAGACCCAGTACTTC.